This T cell receptor beta chain emerged from a study of response to subunit inactivated influenza vaccine. TCRdb fed the RT-PCR reads into MiXCR, producing one record per CDR3 protein. The profile covers about 480,000 distinct CDR3 sequences, with 10% to 15% appearing a single time and around 13% taken by the ten largest. In its sample, this clonotype was seen a few times. V shed 5 bases, J shed 8 bases, and the junction held 11 bases outside the gene matches. The CDR3 spans 15 residues. The germline gives CDR1 MNHNS, CDR2 SASEGT. The receptor's source is a man aged 45 to 65 who received an inactivated influenza vaccine. The V call is TRBV6-1, the J call TRBJ2-7; 11 bases fit TRBD2. The specimen comprised PBMCs from blood, sampled roughly 6 weeks after vaccination. Here the CDR3 DNA reads TGTGCCAGCAGTCGGGTAGTAGCGGGAGGGGTAAAGCAGTACTTC. Its protein is CASSRVVAGGVKQYF.